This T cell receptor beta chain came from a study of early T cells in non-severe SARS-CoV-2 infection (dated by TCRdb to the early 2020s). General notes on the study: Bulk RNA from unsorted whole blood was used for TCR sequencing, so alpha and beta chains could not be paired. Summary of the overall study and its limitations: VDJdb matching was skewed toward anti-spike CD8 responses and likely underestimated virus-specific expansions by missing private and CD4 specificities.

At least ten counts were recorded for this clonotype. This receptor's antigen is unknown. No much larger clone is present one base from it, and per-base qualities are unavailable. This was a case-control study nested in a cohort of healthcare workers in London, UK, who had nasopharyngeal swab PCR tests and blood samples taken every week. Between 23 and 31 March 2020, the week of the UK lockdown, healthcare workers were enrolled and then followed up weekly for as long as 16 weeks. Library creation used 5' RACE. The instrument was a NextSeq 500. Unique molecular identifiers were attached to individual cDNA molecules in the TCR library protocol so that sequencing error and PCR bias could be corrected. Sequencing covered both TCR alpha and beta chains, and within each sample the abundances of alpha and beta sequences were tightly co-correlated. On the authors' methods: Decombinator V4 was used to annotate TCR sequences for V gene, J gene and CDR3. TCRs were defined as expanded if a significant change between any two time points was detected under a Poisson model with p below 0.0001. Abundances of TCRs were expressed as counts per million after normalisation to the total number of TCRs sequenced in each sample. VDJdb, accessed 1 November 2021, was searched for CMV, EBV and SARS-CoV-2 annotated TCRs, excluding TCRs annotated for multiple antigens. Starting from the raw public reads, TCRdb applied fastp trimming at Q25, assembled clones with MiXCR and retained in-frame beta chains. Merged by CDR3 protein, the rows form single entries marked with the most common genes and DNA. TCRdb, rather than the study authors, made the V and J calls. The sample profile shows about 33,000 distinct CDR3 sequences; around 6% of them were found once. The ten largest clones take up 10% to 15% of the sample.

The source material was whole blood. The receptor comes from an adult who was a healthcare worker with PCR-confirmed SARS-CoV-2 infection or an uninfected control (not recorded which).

The CDR3: CASSPKGASYNEQFF. The sequenced DNA: TGTGCCAGCAGCCCCAAGGGGGCGTCCTACAATGAGCAGTTCTTC. This chain joins TRBV7-9 to TRBJ2-1; 7 junctional bases match TRBD1. The germline V gene (reference sequence) sets CDR1 to SEHNR and CDR2 to FQNEAQ. From cysteine to phenylalanine, the CDR3 is 15 amino acids long. Solely the CDR3 DNA is kept, with 45 bases framed from the first base. At the junction V is shortened by 5 bases and J by 1 base; bases outside the gene matches: 5.